These 4 T cell receptor beta chains came from one sample sequenced in a study of cytomegalovirus exposure and HLA in healthy donors. PCR employed 60 Vbeta and 13 Jbeta primers. Profiling relied on immunoSEQ multiplex PCR, and the TCRdb table lists in-frame clones only, not all of them. This table has 150,000 to 200,000 clones, around 83% appearing once. Sequenced input: PBMCs. These receptors all stem from a man aged 50 or older in good health and CMV-seropositive.

This rearrangement joins TRBV5-1 to TRBJ1-3, with D perhaps TRBD1 (5 bases). V was trimmed by 4 bases and J by 0 bases, leaving 8 bases between them. The CDR3 extends over 14 amino acids. Germline V CDR1 and CDR2: SGHRS, YFSETQ. Here the CDR3 reads CASSDSISGNTIYF. For the CDR3, the DNA is TGCGCCAGCAGCGACAGTATCTCTGGAAACACCATATATTTT.

This clone was detected only once. V gene TRBV9 combines with J gene TRBJ2-5, with a possible D match to TRBD1 (6 bases). Trimming cost V 3 bases and J 1 base, with 13 bases left between them. The CDR3 length is 15 residues. Germline lookup yields CDR1 SGDLS and CDR2 YYNGEE. The CDR3 sequence is CASSELTGPQETQYF. The CDR3 nucleotides read TGTGCCAGCAGCGAGTTGACAGGACCCCAAGAGACCCAGTACTTC.

This rearrangement joins TRBV5-4 to TRBJ2-7; 10 bases are a match to TRBD1. With V trimmed by 4 bases and J by 5 bases, 6 bases remained unmatched. This CDR3 comprises 14 residues. Germline-derived CDR1 and CDR2 are SGHNT and YYREEE (reference sequence). For the CDR3, the DNA is TGTGCCAGCAGCCCCGGACAGGGGGTAGACGAGCAGTACTTC. This gives the protein CASSPGQGVDEQYF.

The gene calls are TRBV13 and TRBJ1-1; D gene ambiguous. This CDR3 contains 13 residues. Germline V gene lookup returns CDR1 PRHDT and CDR2 FYEKMQ (reference sequence). The V and J ends lost 10 bases and 1 base respectively, with 13 bases between them. For the CDR3, the DNA is TGTGCCAATACACAAGGGAGGAACACTGAAGCTTTCTTT. Residues: CANTQGRNTEAFF.